Reported below is one T cell receptor beta chain. This sample was included in a study of blood T cell repertoires in COVID-19. Study background: There were acute and convalescent COVID-19 samples, and they came from the United States, Italy and Spain. PBMCs, B-cell-depleted T cells, or T cells were the source of the cDNA or gDNA that made up the material.

Authors' processing steps: Estimation of nucleated cell counts was performed using reference gene primer amplification. This table comes from immunoSEQ multiplex PCR, and its TCRdb copy is limited to in-frame clones, with some not included. V, J and clone size are taken as reported in that table, and D and trimming were inferred from the DNA itself. The table lists approximately 330,000 clones, roughly 90% of them singletons. Trimming took off 4 bases at V and 6 bases at J, with 21 bases between the two ends. The CDR3 has 16 residues. Germline CDR1 SGDLS, CDR2 YYNGEE. The Seattle patients, enrolled during active infection, were followed longitudinally.

The clonotype comes from a young man with COVID-19, enrolled during active disease. The sample comprised peripheral blood. The rearrangement links TRBV9 to TRBJ2-3; the D gene is possibly TRBD2 (7 bases). The CDR3 loop is CASSPQVGGARDTQYF. CDR3 bases: TGTGCCAGCAGCCCCCAAGTAGGGGGGGCCAGGGATACGCAGTATTTT.